The subject of this entry is one T cell receptor beta chain. The germline V gene has CDR1 SEHNR and CDR2 FQNEAQ (reference sequence). The CDR3 spans 15 residues. V was clipped by 5 bases and J by 3 bases, with 14 bases between them. This sample is drawn from a study of blood T cell repertoires in COVID-19. Across the study: The analysed material was cDNA or gDNA that came from T cells, B-cell-depleted T cells, or PBMCs.

Original processing notes: By means of reference gene primer amplification, nucleated cell counts were estimated. Sequencing used immunoSEQ multiplex PCR; TCRdb keeps in-frame clones, though not all of them. Clone size and the V and J calls come from that table; the DNA yielded D and trimming. The table has 200,000 to 250,000 clones, roughly 84% seen once. The chain employs TRBV7-9 and TRBJ1-5, with D possibly being TRBD1 (6 bases). The TCR comes from a man between 25 and 39 years old with active or convalescent COVID-19. Sample: peripheral blood. The CDR3 DNA follows: TGTGCCAGCAGCGTGGGAGGGGGACACAATCAGCCCCAGCATTTT. This encodes CASSVGGGHNQPQHF.